The rows below give T cell receptor beta chains drawn from one sample of a study of CD8+CD57+ T cells in acquired aplastic anemia. TCRdb reprocessed the reads with MiXCR, giving one entry per CDR3 protein. The sample holds roughly 500,000 distinct CDR3 sequences, roughly a third seen once. The sample comprised sorted CD4+, CD8+, or CD8+CD57+ T cells (not recorded which) from PBMCs. Every receptor here comes from a human donor with aplastic anemia. Both conserved end residues are part of each CDR3. A D gene is named only where the DNA matches it firmly. Clone size is given for some rows only: seen once, a few or many times, or a class if the clone is expanded.

v_call	j_call	clone_size	d_call	cdr3_aa	cdr3_nt
TRBV7-2	TRBJ1-2	many	TRBD1	CASSFPGQAVSYTF	TGTGCCAGCAGCTTCCCGGGACAGGCGGTCAGCTACACCTTC
TRBV5-1	TRBJ2-5	-	-	CASSLWTPQETQYF	TGTGCCAGCAGCCTTTGGACTCCTCAAGAGACCCAGTACTTC
TRBV6-1	TRBJ1-1	-	-	CASRLDGNTEAFF	TGTGCCAGCAGATTGGACGGGAACACTGAAGCTTTCTTT
TRBV6-1	TRBJ2-2	few	-	CASSVVRGNTGELFF	TGTGCCAGCAGTGTGGTTAGGGGAAACACCGGGGAGCTGTTTTTT
TRBV29-1	TRBJ1-1	many	-	CSVCKEWAMNTEAFF	TGCAGCGTGTGCAAGGAGTGGGCTATGAACACTGAAGCTTTCTTT
TRBV7-2	TRBJ2-2	-	-	CASSPEPTRSGELFF	TGTGCCAGCTCACCAGAGCCAACGAGGAGCGGGGAGCTGTTTTTT
TRBV2	TRBJ1-6	many	-	CASRPTVYGGSPLHF	TGTGCCAGCAGACCGACGGTCTATGGGGGGTCACCCCTCCACTTT
TRBV11-2	TRBJ1-3	-	TRBD1	CASSLGHPGQGTGNTIYF	TGTGCCAGCAGCTTAGGTCACCCGGGACAGGGAACTGGAAACACCATATATTTT
TRBV6-1	TRBJ1-1	-	-	CASSDQTNTEAFF	TGTGCCAGCAGCGACCAGACGAACACTGAAGCTTTCTTT
TRBV2	TRBJ1-3	few	TRBD1	CASGQGSSGNTIYF	TGTGCCAGCGGACAGGGTTCGAGCGGAAACACCATATATTTT
TRBV5-1	TRBJ2-6	many	-	CASSLEGSGANVLTF	TGCGCCAGCAGCTTGGAAGGTTCTGGGGCCAACGTCCTGACTTTC
TRBV19	TRBJ2-5	many	-	CASTSPGVTQETQYF	TGTGCCAGTACTAGCCCGGGAGTCACACAAGAGACCCAGTACTTC
TRBV10-3	TRBJ2-3	many	-	CAISDGMRGTDTQYF	TGTGCCATCAGTGACGGCATGCGAGGCACAGATACGCAGTATTTT
TRBV4-2	TRBJ1-3	few	-	CASSQDGAVVNTIYF	TGTGCCAGCAGCCAAGACGGTGCTGTAGTAAACACCATATATTTT
TRBV5-1	TRBJ1-2	many	TRBD1	CASSLRQGDYGYTF	TGCGCCAGCAGCTTGCGACAGGGCGACTATGGCTACACCTTC
TRBV19	TRBJ2-3	-	TRBD1	CASSIDGTATDTQYF	TGTGCCAGTAGTATAGATGGGACAGCCACAGATACGCAGTATTTT
TRBV10-2	TRBJ2-7	many	TRBD2	CASSEAGGPSEQYF	TGCGCCAGCAGTGAAGCGGGGGGGCCCTCCGAGCAGTACTTC
TRBV19	TRBJ1-2	few	TRBD1	CTSSIDRGGRGSYGYTF	TGTACCAGTAGTATAGATCGAGGGGGCAGGGGCAGCTATGGCTACACCTTC
TRBV25-1	TRBJ1-6	-	-	CAWSPSTGGAPLHF	TGTGCCTGGAGTCCATCGACGGGTGGTGCACCCCTCCACTTT
TRBV20-1	TRBJ2-5	few	-	CSARFPRGQETQYF	TGCAGTGCTAGATTTCCTAGGGGACAAGAGACCCAGTACTTC
TRBV5-1	TRBJ1-2	many	-	CASGATGEGYGYTF	TGCGCCAGCGGAGCGACAGGTGAGGGATATGGCTACACCTTC
TRBV6-1	TRBJ2-1	-	-	CASRTGRSSYNEQFF	TGTGCCAGCAGAACAGGCCGTTCCTCCTACAATGAGCAGTTCTTC